This T cell receptor beta chain was captured in a study of post-analysis software for immune sequencing data. Study-wide context: Relapsing-remitting, secondary progressive and progressive-relapsing multiple sclerosis courses were included.

Findings of the study overall: Strong co-clustering by F measure was seen for same-batch samples. TRBV segments more frequent in patients than in controls numbered roughly 5 and included TRBV5-6, TRBV5-1 and TRBV20-1.

Details on this clonotype: Its antigen remains unidentified.

The trim removed 8 bases at V and 8 bases at J, leaving 16 bases unmatched. Germline assignment: CDR1 MNHEY and CDR2 SMNVEV (reference sequence). The CDR3 runs 15 residues. The TCR beta cDNA libraries carried unique molecular identifiers. TCRdb fed the PCR reads into MiXCR, producing one record per CDR3 protein. The sample contains more than 450,000 distinct CDR3 sequences, 40% to 50% of which appear only once. The clonotype comes from a girl aged 10 to 17 with multiple sclerosis. V and J are TRBV27 and TRBJ1-2; 8 bases line up with TRBD1. Sequencing used blood. CDR3 nucleotides: TGTGCCAGCCGTCCCGACGTTACAGGGGGAGAAGGCTACACCTTC. Its translation is CASRPDVTGGEGYTF.